The 6 T cell receptor beta chains below come from one sample, sequenced in a study of T-cell memory formation after mild COVID-19. One entry per CDR3 protein, called by TCRdb with MiXCR from the 5' RACE reads. The sample records around 250,000 distinct CDR3 sequences, around 15% being singletons. What was sequenced was PBMCs or a T cell subset sorted from them (not recorded which). These receptors all come from a man between 18 and 29 years old who had mild COVID-19 (a few samples of this study predate the infection). Cell type and time point are not known.

Here the CDR3 reads CASSTSTNTGELFF. CDR3 DNA: TGTGCCAGCAGCACCTCAACGAACACCGGGGAGCTGTTTTTT. This chain uses TRBV11-2 with TRBJ2-2; D gene uncertain. Germline CDR1 SGHAT, CDR2 FQNNGV. V gave up 5 bases and J gave up 0 bases, with 7 bases separating them. The CDR3 loop spans 14 amino acids.

This clonotype was seen a few times. The chain recombines TRBV5-5 with TRBJ2-5; TRBD2 agrees at 8 bases. This CDR3 is built from 14 residues. Germline CDR1 is SGHKS and CDR2 is YYEKEE (reference sequence). After removal of 4 bases from V and 2 bases from J, the junction contained 4 bases not matched to a gene. The CDR3 loop is CASSPPGGQETQYF. The CDR3 region has the DNA TGTGCCAGCAGCCCCCCGGGGGGGCAAGAGACCCAGTACTTC.

The chain joins TRBV24-1 to TRBJ1-1; D uncertain. Germline V CDR1 and CDR2: KGHDR, SFDVKD. The CDR3 totals 17 residues. The ends were cut back, 11 bases at V and 2 bases at J, with 26 bases in the middle. DNA for the CDR3: TGTGCCAACACGCCCGGCAGGCGACTGTTCCGAAACACTGAAGCTTTCTTT. It codes for CANTPGRRLFRNTEAFF.

This clonotype has at least ten counts. This chain joins TRBV5-5 and TRBJ2-3; 7 bases align to TRBD1. Looked up from germline, CDR1 is SGHKS and CDR2 is YYEKEE (reference sequence). V trimming: 6 bases; J trimming: 6 bases; junction bases outside the gene matches: 13. The CDR3 is 15 amino acids. CDR3 region: CASIPRRGPRDTQYF. In DNA form, the CDR3 reads TGTGCCAGCATCCCGCGAAGGGGGCCCCGGGATACGCAGTATTTT.

The V call is TRBV4-1, the J call TRBJ2-1, with 10 bases matching TRBD1. The length of the CDR3 is 16 residues. Germline CDR1 is MGHRA and CDR2 is YSYEKL. The junction had 8 bases not matched to a gene; V was cut back by 3 bases and J by 6 bases. This chain's CDR3 is CASSQEPGQGFNEQFF. CDR3 coding DNA: TGCGCCAGCAGCCAGGAACCGGGACAGGGGTTCAATGAGCAGTTCTTC.

Points on this clonotype: An end of the junction differs from the germline gene, which may be a read error. The chain has TRBV4-3 and TRBJ2-5; D gene uncertain. Germline CDR1 is LGHNA and CDR2 is YSLEER. This CDR3 is 8 amino acids long. The CDR3 bases are TGCGCCAGCAGCCAAGGAGGATTC. Protein sequence: CASSQGGF.